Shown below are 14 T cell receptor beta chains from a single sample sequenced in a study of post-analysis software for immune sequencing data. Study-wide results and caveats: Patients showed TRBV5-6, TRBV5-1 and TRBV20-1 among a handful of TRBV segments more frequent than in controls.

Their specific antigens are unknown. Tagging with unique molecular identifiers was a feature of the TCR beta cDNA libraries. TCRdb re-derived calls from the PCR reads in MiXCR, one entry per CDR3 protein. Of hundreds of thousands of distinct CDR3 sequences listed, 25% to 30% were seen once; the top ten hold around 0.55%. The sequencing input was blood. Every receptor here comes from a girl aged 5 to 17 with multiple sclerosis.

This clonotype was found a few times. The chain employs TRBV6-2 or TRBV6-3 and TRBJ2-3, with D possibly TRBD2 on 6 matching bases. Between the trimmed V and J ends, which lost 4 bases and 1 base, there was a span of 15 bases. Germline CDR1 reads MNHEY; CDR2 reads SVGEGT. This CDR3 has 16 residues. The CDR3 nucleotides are TGTGCCAGCAGTTCGAACTTAGCGGACCGCACAGATACGCAGTATTTT. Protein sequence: CASSSNLADRTDTQYF.

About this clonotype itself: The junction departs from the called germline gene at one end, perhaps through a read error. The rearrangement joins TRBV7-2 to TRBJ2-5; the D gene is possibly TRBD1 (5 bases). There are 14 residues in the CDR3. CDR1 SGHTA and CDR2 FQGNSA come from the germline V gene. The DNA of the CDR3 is TGTGCCAGCAGCCGAATCCAGGGCCAAGGGACCCAGTACTTC. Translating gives CASSRIQGQGTQYF.

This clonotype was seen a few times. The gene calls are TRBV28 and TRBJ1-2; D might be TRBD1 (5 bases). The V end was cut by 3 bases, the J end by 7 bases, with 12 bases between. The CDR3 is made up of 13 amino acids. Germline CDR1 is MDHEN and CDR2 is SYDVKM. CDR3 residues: CASSLSPGIGYTF. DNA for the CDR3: TGTGCCAGCAGTTTGTCTCCAGGGATTGGCTACACCTTC.

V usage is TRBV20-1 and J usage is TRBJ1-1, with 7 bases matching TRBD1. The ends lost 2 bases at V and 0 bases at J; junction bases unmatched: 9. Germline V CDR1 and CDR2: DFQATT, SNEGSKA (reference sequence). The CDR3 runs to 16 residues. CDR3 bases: TGCAGTGCTAGAAAAATCCTGGGACAGCTGAACACTGAAGCTTTCTTT. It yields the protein CSARKILGQLNTEAFF.

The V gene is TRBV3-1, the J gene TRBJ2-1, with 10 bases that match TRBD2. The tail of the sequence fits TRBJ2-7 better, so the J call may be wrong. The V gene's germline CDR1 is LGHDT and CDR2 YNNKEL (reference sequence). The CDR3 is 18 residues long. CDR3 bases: TGTGCCAGCAGCCAAGATTGGGCTAGCGGGAGCTCCTACAATGAGCAGTACTTC. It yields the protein CASSQDWASGSSYNEQYF.

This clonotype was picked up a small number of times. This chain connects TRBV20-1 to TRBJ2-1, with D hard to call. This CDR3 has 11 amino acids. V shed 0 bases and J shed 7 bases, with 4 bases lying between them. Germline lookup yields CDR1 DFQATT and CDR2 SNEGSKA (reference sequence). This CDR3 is CSARDWNEQFF. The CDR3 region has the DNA TGCAGTGCTAGAGATTGGAATGAGCAGTTCTTC.

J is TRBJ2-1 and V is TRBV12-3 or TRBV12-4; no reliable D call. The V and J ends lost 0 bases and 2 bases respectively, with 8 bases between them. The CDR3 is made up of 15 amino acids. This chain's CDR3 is CASSLASGPYNEQFF. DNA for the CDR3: TGTGCCAGCAGTTTAGCCTCTGGGCCCTACAATGAGCAGTTCTTC.

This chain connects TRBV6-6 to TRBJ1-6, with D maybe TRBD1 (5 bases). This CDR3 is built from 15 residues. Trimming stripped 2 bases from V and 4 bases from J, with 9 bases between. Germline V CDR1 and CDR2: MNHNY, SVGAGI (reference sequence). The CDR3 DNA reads TGTGCCAGCAGTTACGAGGGACGGTATAATTCACCCCTCCACTTT. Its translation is CASSYEGRYNSPLHF.

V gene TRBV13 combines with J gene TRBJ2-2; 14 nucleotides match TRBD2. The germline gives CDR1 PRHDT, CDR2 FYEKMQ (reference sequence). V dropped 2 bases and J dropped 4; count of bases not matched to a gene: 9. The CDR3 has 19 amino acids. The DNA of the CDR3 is TGTGCCAGCAGCTTACGACTAGCGGGGGGGCCGGCAAGCACCGGGGAGCTGTTTTTT. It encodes CASSLRLAGGPASTGELFF.

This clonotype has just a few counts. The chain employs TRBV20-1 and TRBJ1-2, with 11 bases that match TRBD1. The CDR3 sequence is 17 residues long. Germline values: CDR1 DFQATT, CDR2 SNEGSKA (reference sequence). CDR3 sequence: CSHPVYLGQGANYGYTF. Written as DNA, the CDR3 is TGCAGCCACCCGGTGTACTTGGGACAGGGGGCTAACTATGGCTACACCTTC.

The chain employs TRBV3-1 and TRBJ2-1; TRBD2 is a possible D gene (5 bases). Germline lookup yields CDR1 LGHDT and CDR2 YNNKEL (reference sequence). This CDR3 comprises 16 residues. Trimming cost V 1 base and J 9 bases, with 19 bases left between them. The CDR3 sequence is CASSQGSRLAGGEQFF. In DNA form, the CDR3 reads TGTGCCAGCAGCCAAGGGTCGAGGCTAGCCGGAGGTGAGCAGTTCTTC.

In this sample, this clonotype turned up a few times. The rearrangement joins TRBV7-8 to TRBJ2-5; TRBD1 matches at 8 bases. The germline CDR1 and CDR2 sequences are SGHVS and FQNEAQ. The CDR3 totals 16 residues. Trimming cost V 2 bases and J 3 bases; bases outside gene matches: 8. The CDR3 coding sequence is TGTGCCAGCAGCTTAAAGGGTCGGACAGGGAAAGAGACCCAGTACTTC. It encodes CASSLKGRTGKETQYF.

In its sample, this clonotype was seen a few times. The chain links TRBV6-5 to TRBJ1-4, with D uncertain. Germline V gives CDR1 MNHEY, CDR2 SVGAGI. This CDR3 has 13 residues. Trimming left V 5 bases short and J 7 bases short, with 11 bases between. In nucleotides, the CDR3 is TGTGCCAGCAGTGACCCGGTCGGTGAAAAACTGTTTTTT. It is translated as CASSDPVGEKLFF.

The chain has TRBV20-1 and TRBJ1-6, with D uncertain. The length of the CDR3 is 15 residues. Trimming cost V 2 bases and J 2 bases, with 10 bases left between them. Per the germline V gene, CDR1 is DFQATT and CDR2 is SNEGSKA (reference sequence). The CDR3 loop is CSARRVPAYNSPLHF. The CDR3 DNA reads TGCAGTGCTAGAAGGGTCCCTGCCTATAATTCACCCCTCCACTTT.